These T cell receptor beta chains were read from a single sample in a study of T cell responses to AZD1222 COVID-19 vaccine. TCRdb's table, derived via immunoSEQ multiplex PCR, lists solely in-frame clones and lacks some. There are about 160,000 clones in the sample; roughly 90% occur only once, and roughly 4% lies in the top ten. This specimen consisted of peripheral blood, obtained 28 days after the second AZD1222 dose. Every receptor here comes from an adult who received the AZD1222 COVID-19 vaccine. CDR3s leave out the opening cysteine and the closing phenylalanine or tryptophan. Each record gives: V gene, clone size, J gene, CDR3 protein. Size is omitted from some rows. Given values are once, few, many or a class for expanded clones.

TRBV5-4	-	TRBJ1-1	ASNLRDRGRGTEAF
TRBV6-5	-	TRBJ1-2	ASSYRGANYGYT
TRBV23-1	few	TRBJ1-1	ATHRVVVAEAF
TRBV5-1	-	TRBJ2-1	ASSKELAGGYNEQF
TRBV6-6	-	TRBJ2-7	ASSSPGAPSEQY
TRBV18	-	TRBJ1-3	ASSEWTAGNTIY
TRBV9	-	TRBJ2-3	ASSVVGTPGLDTQY
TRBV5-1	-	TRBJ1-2	ASSKVSGEGYT
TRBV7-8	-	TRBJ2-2	ASSPETGTGGELF
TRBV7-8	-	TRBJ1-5	ASSLAQYTQPQH
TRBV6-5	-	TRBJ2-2	ASSPLGDTGELF
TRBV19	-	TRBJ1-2	ASSIAPITLGNYGYT
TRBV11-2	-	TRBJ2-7	ASSKGRLLVMYEQY
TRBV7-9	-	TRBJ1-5	ASSLSGGGNQPQH
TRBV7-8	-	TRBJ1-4	ASSYRPPGQGEKLF
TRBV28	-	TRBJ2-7	ASSGARGRDEQY
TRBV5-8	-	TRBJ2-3	ASIGSTDTQY
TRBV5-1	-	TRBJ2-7	ASSPGTTTYEQY
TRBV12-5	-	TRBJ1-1	ASGLPQGAF
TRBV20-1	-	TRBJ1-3	SAYSGNTIY
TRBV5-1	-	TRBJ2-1	ASSLGQVGIEQF
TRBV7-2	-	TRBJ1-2	ASSLRWGNGYT
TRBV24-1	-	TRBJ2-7	ATSDFNLLLLYRTGFEVEQY
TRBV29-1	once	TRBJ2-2	SALDRDRYAGELF
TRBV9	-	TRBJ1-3	ASSFRGDRGRTGNTIY
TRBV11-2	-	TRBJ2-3	ASSPTGADTQY
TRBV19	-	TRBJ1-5	ASMEEGYQPQH
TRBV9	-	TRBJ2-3	ASSAGSTGADTQY
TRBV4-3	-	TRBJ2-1	ASSPDRGDEQF
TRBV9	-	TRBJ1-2	ASSVAQDYGYT
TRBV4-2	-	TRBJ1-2	ASSQDLGTVNYGYT
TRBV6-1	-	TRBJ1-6	ASSVAGLSSYNSPLH
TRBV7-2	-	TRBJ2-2	ASSLATLRGAGELF
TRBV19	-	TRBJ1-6	ASMGVPNSPLH
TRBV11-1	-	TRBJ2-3	ASSKSTSPSTDTQY
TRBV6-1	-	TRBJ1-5	ASSEIGRGGRQPQH
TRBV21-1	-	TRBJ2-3	ASSPRPYPDTQY
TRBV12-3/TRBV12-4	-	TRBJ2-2	ASSLAQAGELF
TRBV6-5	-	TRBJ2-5	AIAGAEETQY
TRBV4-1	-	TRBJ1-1	ASSPHAQSAEAF
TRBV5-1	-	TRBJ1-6	ASSLTGGGGNSPLH